This T cell receptor beta chain was obtained from a study of shared clonotypes between healthy human individuals (dated by TCRdb to 2020 to 2022). In terms of the full investigation: Three men and a couple of women, aged 18 to 49 years, made up the cohort. Different laboratories and diverse techniques were used to prepare libraries and sequence TCR repertoires, to increase sequencing depth and limit assay-specific biases. To estimate repertoire size and how much clonotype sharing occurs between individuals, the study deeply sequenced the blood TCR repertoires of roughly 5 healthy adults. Leukapheresis yielded between about 0.85 and 9 billion PBMCs per donor. Per donor, three plates each were used for CD4 naive and CD4 memory, two for CD8 naive, and one for CD8 memory.

TCR CDR3 regions were amplified from genomic DNA by multiplex PCR using the deep immunoSEQ assay. Genomic DNA extracted from each cell subset was distributed evenly over all wells of several immunoSEQ 96-well plates, and each plate served as one replicate. Each replicate PCR for sorted subsets received about 180 ng genomic DNA, equal to about 30,000 T cell genomes. Purified libraries were measured with a Qubit 3.0 fluorometer, size-checked on a Bioanalyzer 2100, and measured again with the KAPA Library Quantification kit. Every immunoSEQ 96-well plate was sequenced on a separate single-read 150-cycle Illumina NextSeq 550 flow cell. Per the original workflow: Because only junctional sequences without quality scores were contained in the immunoSEQ output, filtering matching that applied to full-length reads could not be performed. To assign V/J genes and CDR3, sequences were annotated using PyIR, a Python wrapper for IgBLAST v1.9, with IMGT germline references. Any read was removed if the V/J assignment was weak (E-value above 1e-6), the CDR3 was missing, or the read contained stop codons, out-of-frame junctions, or ambiguous translated residues. V3J clonotypes were defined as sequences sharing the same inferred V gene, J gene, and CDR3 amino acid sequence. To compute the percentage overlap between repertoires, the number of shared unique clonotypes was divided by the size of the smaller repertoire. RTK rarefaction, the Chao1 estimator, and Recon v2.1 estimates of unobserved clonotypes were used to assess repertoire richness. OLGA was used to compute generation probabilities for all TCRbeta clonotypes that the gDNA method yielded from a handful of donors. In TCRdb, the immuneACCESS table is reduced to in-frame sequences with V and J assigned. These tables do not hold every clone; where another copy was compared, an unresolved V gene accounts for under half, and the others remain unexplained. The DNA was the basis for D and trimming; V, J and clone size are from that table. Present in this sample are approximately 2.5 million clones, around nine tenths of which were seen just once. Roughly 0.13% of the sample lies in the top ten.

Trimmed from V: 4 bases; trimmed from J: 4 bases; junction bases lacking a gene match: 12. Sequences SGHTA (CDR1) and FQGNSA (CDR2) are obtained from the germline V gene. The CDR3 spans 17 residues, from the cysteine through the phenylalanine. The CDR3 DNA has 51 bases and is translated from base 1. The paper as a whole reports these results and caveats: The genetic and exposure-history diversity represented was limited by the small number of donors. Naive subsets generally had larger estimated clonotype richness than memory subsets. About 5% of naive CD4, 3.5% of naive CD8, 2.3% of memory CD4, and roughly 0.4% of memory CD8 clonotypes were shared across four donors. Sampling was restricted to blood, and TCR repertoires in tissue are likely to differ from TCR repertoires in blood. Incomplete sequencing was indicated by rarefaction of sorted-subset datasets, despite the large sequencing depth. Pairwise subsampling led to the expectation that sequencing depth would affect the degree of clonotype sharing among donors. Compared with non-shared clonotypes, clonotypes shared by all four sorted-subset donors had higher generation probabilities.

Donors were healthy HIV-negative adults with no recently reported acute infections or vaccinations. All donors were Caucasian adults living in Nashville, Tennessee, USA. Magnetic negative selection was used to enrich CD4+ T cells, after which naive cells were positively selected on CD45RA and the negative fraction became the memory subset. After blood collection by leukapheresis, PBMCs were isolated using Ficoll-Histopaque density gradient centrifugation and then cryopreserved in the vapor phase of liquid nitrogen. Analytical flow cytometry was used to check the purity and quantity of each magnetically sorted T cell population. Genomic DNA was isolated from each sorted fraction and quantified by UV absorbance on a Nanodrop 2000c. In regard to this clone: It has no known antigen specificity. No quality values exist for individual bases; no much larger clone is one base distant.

The specimen was naive CD4+ T cells sorted from blood. What the cell subset or site label conveys for this sample: CD45RA+ positively selected. The rearranged segments are TRBV7-2 and TRBJ2-5; 10 central nucleotides agree with TRBD2. This receptor was identified in a man aged 18 to 29 in good health. For the CDR3, the sequence is CASSWGLDLAGAETQYF. The sequenced DNA is TGTGCCAGCAGCTGGGGATTAGACCTAGCGGGGGCAGAGACCCAGTACTTC.